This T cell receptor beta chain comes out of a study of T cell changes during pregnancy in multiple sclerosis (dated by TCRdb to the late 2010s). For context, the study as a whole: In women with multiple sclerosis, the researchers looked at how the T cell repertoire shifted as pregnancy progressed.

Regarding this clone: The antigen it binds to is not known. No per-base quality is available; no much larger clone lies one base away.

The method behind the library was the immunoSEQ multiplex PCR assay. In its TCRdb copy, this immuneACCESS table keeps in-frame sequences only and misses some clones. Where compared with another copy, unresolved V genes explain less than half of these, and the others have no known cause. Across this sample there are roughly 97,000 clones, with around nine tenths seen only once. The ten largest make up approximately 0.76% of the sample. CDR3 length: 11 amino acids, cysteine to phenylalanine. Solely the CDR3 DNA is kept, with 33 bases framed from the first base. V and J are truncated by 8 bases and 2 bases respectively, leaving an intervening sequence of 7 bases. As encoded in the germline V gene, CDR1 is MNHNS while CDR2 is SASEGT.

The V and J segments used are TRBV6-1 and TRBJ2-7; a weak D assignment points to TRBD2 (5 bases agree). The source of this sequence is a female donor in good health, enrolled as a control in a pregnancy study. The sequencing used peripheral blood, collected in the second trimester of pregnancy. The encoded CDR3 is CASPGTYEQYF. The bases read TGTGCCAGCCCGGGGACCTACGAGCAGTACTTC.